The clone carrying this T cell receptor (beta chain) was detected only a few times. Some clones are missing from TCRdb's copy, which holds only in-frame ones; the method was immunoSEQ multiplex PCR. The sample includes 45,000 to 60,000 clones, around 82% seen only once; the top ten take 5% to 7.5%. Trimming left V 2 bases short and J 2 bases short, with 12 bases between. Germline V CDR1 and CDR2: SGHAT, FQNNGV. The CDR3 spans 15 residues. These data belong to a study of PD-L1 blockade in urothelial cancer. Study information: About 90% of the roughly 29 patients were men who had bladder-origin urothelial cancer. A median around 150,000 T cells were found in blood samples.

This sequence originates from a middle-aged man with urothelial cancer. V and J are TRBV11-2 and TRBJ2-5; D may be TRBD1 (6 bases). This specimen consisted of PBMCs, obtained around atezolizumab (anti-PD-L1) treatment. CDR3 nucleotide sequence: TGTGCCAGCAGCTTACTAGGACAGATACAAGAGACCCAGTACTTC. This gives the protein CASSLLGQIQETQYF. Using reference TRBV11-2 and TRBJ2-5 for the parts outside the CDR3, the full variable domain is EAGVAQSPRYKIIEKRQSVAFWCNPISGHATLYWYQQILGQGPKLLIQFQNNGVVDDSQLPKDRFSAERLKGVDSTLKIQPAKLEDSAVYLCASSLLGQIQETQYFGPGTRLLVL.